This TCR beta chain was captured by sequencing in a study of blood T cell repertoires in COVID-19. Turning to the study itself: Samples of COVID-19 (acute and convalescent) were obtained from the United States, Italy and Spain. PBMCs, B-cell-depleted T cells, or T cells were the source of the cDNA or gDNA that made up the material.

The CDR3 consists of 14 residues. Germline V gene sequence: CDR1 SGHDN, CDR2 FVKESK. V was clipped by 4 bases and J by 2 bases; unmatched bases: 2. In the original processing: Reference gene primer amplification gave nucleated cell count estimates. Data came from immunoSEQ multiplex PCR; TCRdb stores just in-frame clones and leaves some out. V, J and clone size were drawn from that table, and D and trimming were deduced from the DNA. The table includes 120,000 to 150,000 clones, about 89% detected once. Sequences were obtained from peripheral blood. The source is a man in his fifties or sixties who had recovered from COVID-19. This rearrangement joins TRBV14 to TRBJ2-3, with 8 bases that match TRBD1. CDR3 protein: CASSRDRITDTQYF. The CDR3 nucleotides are TGTGCCAGCAGCCGGGACAGGATCACAGATACGCAGTATTTT.